The T cell receptor (beta chain) under discussion was sequenced for a study of blood T cell repertoires in COVID-19. Study details: PBMCs, B-cell-depleted T cells, or T cells were the source of the cDNA or gDNA that made up the material.

Original processing methods: Reference gene primer amplification in the assay estimated nucleated cell counts. Assay: immunoSEQ multiplex PCR; the TCRdb copy retains only in-frame clones and omits some. V, J and clone size were drawn from that table, and D and trimming were deduced from the DNA. Here the sample spans hundreds of thousands of clones, 90% to 95% being singletons. Germline V gives CDR1 SEHNR, CDR2 FQNEAQ (reference sequence). V was shortened by 7 bases and J by 3 bases, with 12 bases between the two germline ends. This CDR3 comprises 13 residues. The rearrangement links TRBV7-9 to TRBJ2-5, with D unclear. Specimen: peripheral blood. The receptor's source is a woman younger than 30 who had recovered from COVID-19. CDR3: CASTLNSEETQYF. The CDR3 DNA reads as TGTGCCAGCACCCTAAACAGTGAAGAGACCCAGTACTTC.